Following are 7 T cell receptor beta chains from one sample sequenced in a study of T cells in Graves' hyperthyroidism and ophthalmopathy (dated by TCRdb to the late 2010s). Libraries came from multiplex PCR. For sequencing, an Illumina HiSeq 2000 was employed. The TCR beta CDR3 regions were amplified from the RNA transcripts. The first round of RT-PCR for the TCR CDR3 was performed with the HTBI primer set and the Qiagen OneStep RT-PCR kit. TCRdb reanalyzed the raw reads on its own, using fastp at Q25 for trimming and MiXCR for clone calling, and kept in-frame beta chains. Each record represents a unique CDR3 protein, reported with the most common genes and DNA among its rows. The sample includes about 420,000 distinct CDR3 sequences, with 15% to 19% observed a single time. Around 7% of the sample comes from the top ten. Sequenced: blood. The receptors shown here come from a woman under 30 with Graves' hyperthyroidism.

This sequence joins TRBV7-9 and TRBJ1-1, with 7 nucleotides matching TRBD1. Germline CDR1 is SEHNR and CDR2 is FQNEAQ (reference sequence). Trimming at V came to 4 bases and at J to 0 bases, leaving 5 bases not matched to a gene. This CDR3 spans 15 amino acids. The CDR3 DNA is TGTGCCAGCAGCTCTCGACAGGGAATGAACACTGAAGCTTTCTTT. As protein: CASSSRQGMNTEAFF. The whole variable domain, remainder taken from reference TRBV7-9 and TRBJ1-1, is DTGVSQNPRHKITKRGQNVTFRCDPISEHNRLYWYRQTLGQGPEFLTYFQNEAQLEKSRLLSDRFSAERPKGSFSTLEIQRTEQGDSAMYLCASSSRQGMNTEAFFGQGTRLTVV.

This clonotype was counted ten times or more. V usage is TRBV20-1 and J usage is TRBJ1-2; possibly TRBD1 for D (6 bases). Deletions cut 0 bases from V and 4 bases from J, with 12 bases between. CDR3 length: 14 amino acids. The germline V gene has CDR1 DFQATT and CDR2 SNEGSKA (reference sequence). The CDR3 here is CSAREVGGPYGYTF. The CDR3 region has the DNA TGCAGTGCTAGAGAAGTGGGGGGGCCCTATGGCTACACCTTC.

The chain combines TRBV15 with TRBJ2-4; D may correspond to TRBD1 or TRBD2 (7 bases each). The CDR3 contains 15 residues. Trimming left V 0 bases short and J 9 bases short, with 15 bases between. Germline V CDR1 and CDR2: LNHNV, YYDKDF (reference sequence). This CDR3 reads CATSREGGTDGIQYF. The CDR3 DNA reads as TGTGCCACCAGCAGAGAGGGGGGGACAGATGGCATTCAGTACTTC.

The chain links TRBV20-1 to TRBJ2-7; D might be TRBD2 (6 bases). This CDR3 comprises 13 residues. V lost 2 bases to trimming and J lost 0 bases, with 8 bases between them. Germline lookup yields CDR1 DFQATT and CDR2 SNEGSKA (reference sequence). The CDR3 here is CSARWGGSYEQYF. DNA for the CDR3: TGCAGTGCTAGATGGGGAGGCTCCTACGAGCAGTACTTC.

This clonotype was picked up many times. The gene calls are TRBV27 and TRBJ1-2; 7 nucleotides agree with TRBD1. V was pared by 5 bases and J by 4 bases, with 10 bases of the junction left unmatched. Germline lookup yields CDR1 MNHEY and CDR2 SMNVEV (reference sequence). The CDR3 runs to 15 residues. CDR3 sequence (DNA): TGTGCCAGCAGTAAAACAGGGGTGGAGGGCTATGGCTACACCTTC. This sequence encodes CASSKTGVEGYGYTF.

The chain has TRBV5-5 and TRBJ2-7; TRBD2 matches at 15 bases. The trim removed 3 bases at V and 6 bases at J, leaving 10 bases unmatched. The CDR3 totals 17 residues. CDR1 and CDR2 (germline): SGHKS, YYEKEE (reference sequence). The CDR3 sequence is CASSWGTSGGPGSEQYF. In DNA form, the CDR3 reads TGTGCCAGCAGCTGGGGGACTAGCGGGGGGCCGGGGTCCGAGCAGTACTTC.

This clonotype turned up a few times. This chain's CDR3 is CASSQDPRGHSTGELFF. CDR3 sequence (DNA): TGTGCCAGCAGCCAAGATCCCAGGGGGCATAGCACCGGGGAGCTGTTTTTT. This chain links TRBV4-2 with TRBJ2-2; 8 nucleotides agree with TRBD1. This CDR3 is built from 17 residues. Germline V lookup: CDR1 LGHNA, CDR2 YNFKEQ. Unmatched junction bases numbered 7, after V lost 0 bases and J lost 4 bases.